This record covers a single TCR beta chain. Its antigen is unknown. The CDR3 has 15 amino acids. V was clipped by 7 bases and J by 0 bases; unmatched bases: 5. The germline V gene has CDR1 SNHLY and CDR2 FYNNEI. Sequenced by immunoSEQ multiplex PCR; TCRdb stores in-frame clones only, minus some. In the table there are 200,000 to 250,000 clones, roughly 91% of which are singletons. The data originate from a study of cytomegalovirus exposure and HLA in healthy donors. Whole-study findings and limits: The authors enumerated some 170 TCR beta chains as linked to cytomegalovirus.

The source of this sequence is a woman aged 18-35 years in good health and CMV-seropositive. Sample: PBMCs. The genes are TRBV2 and TRBJ1-1; TRBD1 aligns across 10 bases. The CDR3 DNA reads as TGTGCCAGCACTCCGGGACAGGGGTTGAACACTGAAGCTTTCTTT. The encoded protein is CASTPGQGLNTEAFF.